Each of the 20 T cell receptor beta chains below was sequenced from the same sample in a study of CD8 T cells in ankylosing spondylitis. TCRdb redid the calling of the 5' RACE reads with MiXCR, one entry per CDR3 protein. The sample yields fewer than 350,000 distinct CDR3 sequences, around 10% seen once. The sample was blood, either unsorted or a sorted T cell fraction (not recorded which). The receptors originated from a female donor with ankylosing spondylitis or in good health (not recorded which).

V is TRBV5-1 and J is TRBJ1-1, with D possibly matching TRBD1 (5 bases). The V gene lost 6 bases and the J gene lost 1 base, with 10 bases spanning the gap. This CDR3 has 13 amino acids. Germline values: CDR1 SGHRS, CDR2 YFSETQ. CDR3 residues: CASTRDWNTEAFF. The CDR3 coding sequence is TGCGCCAGCACCCGGGACTGGAACACTGAAGCTTTCTTT.

In its sample, this clonotype was seen a few times. V usage is TRBV7-9 and J usage is TRBJ2-5; D not certain. Germline V gene lookup returns CDR1 SEHNR and CDR2 FQNEAQ (reference sequence). Trimming shortened V by 5 bases and J by 4 bases, and 14 bases separated the two germline ends. The CDR3 is 14 amino acids. CDR3 region: CASSSRRSGETQYF. CDR3 coding DNA: TGTGCCAGCAGCAGTCGACGGAGTGGAGAGACCCAGTACTTC.

This clonotype has a count of ten or more. The chain links TRBV6-1 to TRBJ2-1; TRBD1 might be the D (5 bases). This CDR3 has 15 amino acids. From germline, CDR1 is MNHNS and CDR2 SASEGT. Trimming removed 6 bases from V and 0 bases from J, with 12 bases in between. Written as DNA, the CDR3 is TGTGCCAGCAGGGCGACAGAGAGCTCCTACAATGAGCAGTTCTTC. It encodes CASRATESSYNEQFF.

This clonotype was observed at least ten times. The chain is built from TRBV5-6 and TRBJ2-1; 9 bases fit TRBD2. Germline CDR1 is SGHDT and CDR2 is YYEEEE. There are 15 residues in the CDR3. V lost 6 bases to trimming and J lost 9 bases; unmatched junction nucleotides: 13. CDR3 region: CASTRRGGGVFEQFF. In DNA, the CDR3 is TGTGCCAGCACCAGGCGCGGCGGGGGGGTTTTTGAGCAGTTCTTC.

There are many counts of this clonotype. This rearrangement joins TRBV14 to TRBJ1-5; 7 nucleotides align to TRBD1. Germline assignment: CDR1 SGHDN and CDR2 FVKESK. This CDR3 has 16 residues. Germline trimming cut 4 bases from V and 0 bases from J; bases unmatched to any gene: 6. CDR3 residues: CASSLGTEYSNQPQHF. The CDR3 coding sequence is TGTGCCAGCAGCCTTGGGACAGAATATAGCAATCAGCCCCAGCATTTT.

This clonotype has ten or more counts. The rearrangement links TRBV9 to TRBJ2-1; TRBD1 agrees at 8 bases. Germline trimming cut 0 bases from V and 1 base from J; bases unmatched to any gene: 3. This CDR3 is 16 amino acids long. Germline V gives CDR1 SGDLS, CDR2 YYNGEE. The CDR3 region has the DNA TGTGCCAGCAGCGTAGTGGACAGGGTTTCCTACAATGAGCAGTTCTTC. Encoded protein: CASSVVDRVSYNEQFF.

The chain employs TRBV28 and TRBJ2-7; D may be TRBD1 (6 bases). The germline CDR1 and CDR2 sequences are MDHEN and SYDVKM. This CDR3 spans 16 amino acids. V lost 4 bases and J lost 0, with 16 bases in between. CDR3 nucleotides: TGTGCCAGCAGTTCACCGGGACACCTGAGCTCCTACGAGCAGTACTTC. Its translation is CASSSPGHLSSYEQYF.

This clonotype was counted ten times or more. The rearrangement uses TRBV12-3 or TRBV12-4 and TRBJ1-2; the D gene is possibly TRBD1 (6 bases). CDR3 length equals 12 residues. V dropped 5 bases and J dropped 4 bases, with 8 bases sitting between them. CDR3 DNA sequence: TGTGCCAGCAGTCCGGACAGCTATGGCTACACCTTC. It is translated as CASSPDSYGYTF.

The V and J genes are TRBV20-1 and TRBJ1-1; D may be TRBD1 (5 bases). Germline V gene sequence: CDR1 DFQATT, CDR2 SNEGSKA (reference sequence). The CDR3 is made up of 16 amino acids. V dropped 6 bases and J dropped 5 bases, with 25 bases sitting between them. CDR3 amino acids: CSATRGTRRVGTEAFF. The CDR3 region has the DNA TGCAGTGCCACACGAGGGACCAGACGGGTGGGGACTGAAGCTTTCTTT.

CDR3 bases: TGTGCCAGCAGCGAGGGAGGGGCCAACACTGAAGCTTTCTTT. This encodes CASSEGGANTEAFF. The chain is built from TRBV11-2 and TRBJ1-1; TRBD1 might be the D (5 bases). The CDR3 consists of 14 residues. V lost 5 bases to trimming and J lost 2 bases, with 12 bases between them. The germline V gene encodes CDR1 SGHAT and CDR2 FQNNGV.

This clonotype was observed at least ten times. This sequence joins TRBV20-1 and TRBJ2-2; either TRBD1 or TRBD2 may supply D (6 bases each). V was pared by 6 bases and J by 3 bases, with 11 bases between. The V gene's germline CDR1 is DFQATT and CDR2 SNEGSKA (reference sequence). The CDR3 length is 13 residues. CDR3 bases: TGCAGTGCCACGGAGGGGGACACCGGGGAGCTGTTTTTT. Amino acid sequence: CSATEGDTGELFF.

This clonotype was counted between two and nine times. CDR3 bases: TGTGCCAGCAGCTTTAGGGGGCGACTAGCGGAGACCCAGTACTTC. Amino acids: CASSFRGRLAETQYF. V gene TRBV7-9 combines with J gene TRBJ2-5, with TRBD2 as a possible D gene (8 bases). Germline-derived CDR1 and CDR2 are SEHNR and FQNEAQ (reference sequence). Between the trimmed V and J ends, which lost 3 bases and 5 bases, there was a span of 16 bases. The CDR3 has 15 residues.

There are many counts of this clonotype. This chain joins TRBV10-3 and TRBJ2-1; 9 bases are shared with TRBD1. The germline V gene has CDR1 ENHRY and CDR2 SYGVKD. The CDR3 length is 14 residues. Germline trimming cut 6 bases from V and 3 bases from J; bases unmatched to any gene: 3. The CDR3, as DNA: TGTGCCATCAGCGGACAGGGGAGCTACAATGAGCAGTTCTTC. It codes for CAISGQGSYNEQFF.

In this sample, this clonotype turned up once. V gene TRBV18 combines with J gene TRBJ2-1; 9 positions agree with TRBD2. The CDR3 has 17 amino acids. The trim removed 0 bases at V and 8 bases at J, leaving 11 bases unmatched. Germline values: CDR1 KGHSH, CDR2 LQKENI. CDR3 protein: CASSPPNLGGRADEQFF. CDR3 bases: TGTGCCAGCTCACCACCGAACCTTGGCGGGAGGGCTGATGAGCAGTTCTTC.

In this sample, this clonotype turned up many times. The genes are TRBV7-7 and TRBJ2-1, with D perhaps TRBD2 (5 bases). V lost 0 bases, J lost 0 bases, and 6 bases lay in between. Germline V CDR1 and CDR2: SSHAT, FNYEAQ (reference sequence). This CDR3 region has 15 residues. CDR3: CASSLAEGSYNEQFF. In DNA, the CDR3 is TGTGCCAGCAGCTTAGCCGAGGGCTCCTACAATGAGCAGTTCTTC.

This clonotype has a single count. This clone may be a read error of a much larger clone one base away. The chain uses TRBV4-2 and TRBJ1-6, with unresolved D. CDR3 length equals 15 residues. V gave up 1 base and J gave up 6 bases, with 10 bases separating them. In germline, CDR1 is LGHNA, CDR2 YNFKEQ. In DNA, the CDR3 is TGTGCCAGCAGCCAAGGGTGGACGGGTAATTCACCCCTCCACTTT. This sequence encodes CASSQGWTGNSPLHF.

The J gene is TRBJ2-7, the V gene TRBV7-3; possibly TRBD2 for D (5 bases). Germline loops: CDR1 SGHTA, CDR2 FQGTGA. The CDR3 spans 13 residues. The V end lost 1 base, the J end lost 4 bases, and 8 bases lay between the germline ends. The CDR3 DNA reads as TGTGCCAGCAGCTTAAACTCGGGGTACGAGCAGTACTTC. Its protein is CASSLNSGYEQYF.

As concerns this clonotype: Without the conserved terminal phenylalanine or tryptophan, this CDR3 likely stems from a read error. The V gene is TRBV5-1, the J gene TRBJ2-2; possible D gene TRBD2, 6 bases. The CDR3 spans 16 residues. Germline CDR1 SGHRS, CDR2 YFSETQ. Here the CDR3 DNA reads TGTGCCAGCAGCTTGACGACGGGGGACCTCACCGGGGAGCTGTTTTAT. It yields the protein CASSLTTGDLTGELFY.

This clonotype was picked up many times. V is TRBV11-2 and J is TRBJ1-2, with a possible D match to TRBD1 (5 bases). The CDR3 has 18 residues. Germline assignment: CDR1 SGHAT and CDR2 FQNNGV. V was cut by 5 bases and J by 4 bases, with 26 bases left in between. CDR3 DNA: TGTGCCAGCAGCGAGGGCGGTCAGGGCTACACCAATTTCTATGGCTACACCTTC. Translating it yields CASSEGGQGYTNFYGYTF.

This clonotype was observed many times. The chain couples TRBV7-2 to TRBJ2-3; 9 bases are shared with TRBD2. V shed 5 bases and J 5 bases; nucleotides not matched to a gene: 14. The CDR3 length is 17 residues. The germline gives CDR1 SGHTA, CDR2 FQGNSA. The CDR3 nucleotides are TGTGCCAGCAGCCCCCTCGGGGTAGCGGGAGTTCAAGATACGCAGTATTTT. The encoded protein is CASSPLGVAGVQDTQYF.